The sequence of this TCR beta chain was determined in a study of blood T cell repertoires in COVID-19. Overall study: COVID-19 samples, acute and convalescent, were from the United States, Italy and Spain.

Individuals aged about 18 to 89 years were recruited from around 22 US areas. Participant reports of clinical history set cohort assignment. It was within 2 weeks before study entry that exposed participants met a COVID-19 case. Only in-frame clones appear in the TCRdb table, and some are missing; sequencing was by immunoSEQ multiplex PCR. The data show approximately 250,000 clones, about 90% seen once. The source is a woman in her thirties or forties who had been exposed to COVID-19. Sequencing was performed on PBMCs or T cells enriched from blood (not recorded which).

The CDR3 DNA reads TGTGCCAGCAGGGGACAGGGGTTTGAAGCTTTCTTT. Protein: CASRGQGFEAFF. The genes are TRBV12-3 or TRBV12-4 and TRBJ1-1; TRBD1 aligns across 10 bases. The CDR3 covers 12 residues. V was clipped by 6 bases and J by 7 bases; unmatched bases: 2.